The 26 T cell receptor beta chains in this list originate from one sample, sequenced in a study of blood T cell repertoires in COVID-19 (dated by TCRdb to the early 2020s). The receptor library was made with the immunoSEQ multiplex PCR assay. TCRdb re-hosts the immuneACCESS table, in-frame sequences only. Its copies lack some clones; in the studies checked, an unresolved V gene accounts for under half of them, and the cause for the rest is not known. The sample table shows some 150,000 clones, and around 78% are seen once. Jointly, the top ten make up roughly 1.5% of the sample. The sample consisted of peripheral blood. Receptors originate from a man at least 80 years old with acute or convalescent COVID-19.

The CDR3 protein is CASSYDGGMNTEAFF. The CDR3 DNA follows: TGTGCCAGCAGTTACGACGGGGGTATGAACACTGAAGCTTTCTTT. The gene calls are TRBV6-5 and TRBJ1-1; D might be TRBD1 (5 bases). Trimming shortened V by 2 bases and J by 0 bases, and 10 bases separated the two germline ends. CDR1 is MNHEY and CDR2 is SVGAGI in the germline V gene. The CDR3 runs 15 residues.

The chain employs TRBV23-1 and TRBJ2-2; possible D gene TRBD1, 6 bases. TRBV23-1 is an ORF for which the function is uncertain. CDR3 length equals 15 residues. V lost 4 bases and J 1 base, leaving 10 bases between the germline ends. Here the CDR3 DNA reads TGCGCCAGCAGTCGAACGGGACAGAACACCGGGGAGCTGTTTTTT. As protein: CASSRTGQNTGELFF.

The chain combines TRBV6-6 with TRBJ2-3, with 7 bases lining up with TRBD1. The CDR3 totals 16 residues. After removal of 0 bases from V and 3 bases from J, the junction contained 6 bases not matched to a gene. CDR1 and CDR2 (germline): MNHNY, SVGAGI (reference sequence). The CDR3 protein is CASSYSGQFGTDTQYF. CDR3 nucleotide sequence: TGTGCCAGCAGTTACTCGGGACAGTTTGGGACAGATACGCAGTATTTT.

About this clone: This sample also contains other DNA sequences that code for the same CDR3. This chain uses TRBV15 with TRBJ1-2; the match to TRBD1 covers 7 bases. CDR3 length: 14 amino acids. Germline CDR1 is LNHNV and CDR2 is YYDKDF (reference sequence). With V trimmed by 5 bases and J by 1 base, 4 bases remained unmatched. For the CDR3, the DNA is TGTGCCACCAGCCGGGACAGAGTTAACTATGGCTACACCTTC. It specifies CATSRDRVNYGYTF.

This sequence joins TRBV7-9 and TRBJ1-1; no reliable D call. CDR3 length: 13 residues. V was pared by 3 bases and J by 1 base, with 6 bases between. Germline CDR1 is SEHNR and CDR2 is FQNEAQ (reference sequence). For the CDR3, the DNA is TGTGCCAGCAGCTTTTTTCAGAACACTGAAGCTTTCTTT. Its translation: CASSFFQNTEAFF.

The CDR3 reads CASSLGLAGGQDTQYF. The CDR3 DNA reads TGTGCCAGCAGCTTGGGGCTAGCGGGGGGGCAAGATACGCAGTATTTT. The chain recombines TRBV5-5 with TRBJ2-3; 12 nucleotides match TRBD2. The germline V gene encodes CDR1 SGHKS and CDR2 YYEKEE (reference sequence). V trimming: 0 bases; J trimming: 5 bases; junction bases outside the gene matches: 4. CDR3 length equals 16 residues. Supplemented by reference TRBV5-5 and TRBJ2-3, the full variable domain reads DAGVTQSPTHLIKTRGQQVTLRCSPISGHKSVSWYQQVLGQGPQFIFQYYEKEERGRGNFPDRFSARQFPNYSSELNVNALLLGDSALYLCASSLGLAGGQDTQYFGPGTRLTVL.

The chain is built from TRBV6-2 or TRBV6-3 and TRBJ1-1; D gene unclear. With 5 bases removed from V and 4 bases from J, the gap between germline ends came to 17 bases. CDR1 and CDR2 (germline): MNHEY, SVGEGT. This CDR3 has 15 amino acids. The CDR3 bases are TGTGCCAGCAGTCCCCTCGGTTTTGTACCCACTGAAGCTTTCTTT. Amino acid sequence: CASSPLGFVPTEAFF.

The CDR3 bases are TGTGCCAGCAGTGAATTATCCCCGGGGCAAGAGACCCAGTACTTC. It translates to CASSELSPGQETQYF. This chain links TRBV25-1 with TRBJ2-5, with a tentative D call TRBD2 (5 bases). Germline values: CDR1 MGHDK, CDR2 SYGVNS. Trimming pared 1 base from V and 2 bases from J, leaving 11 bases between. The CDR3 is 15 residues long.

The V and J genes are TRBV25-1 and TRBJ2-7, with 10 bases identical to TRBD1. The V gene end was trimmed by 7 bases and the J gene end by 4 bases; junction bases not matched to a gene: 16. CDR1 and CDR2 (germline): MGHDK, SYGVNS. This CDR3 region has 17 residues. DNA of the CDR3: TGTGCCAGCACCACCCCAACCAGGGACAGGGGCTTATACGAGCAGTACGTC. This gives the protein CASTTPTRDRGLYEQYV.

This rearrangement joins TRBV20-1 to TRBJ1-2; 8 bases agree with TRBD1. Germline lookup yields CDR1 DFQATT and CDR2 SNEGSKA (reference sequence). V dropped 6 bases and J dropped 8; count of bases not matched to a gene: 5. The CDR3 contains 11 residues. The CDR3 region is CSAYDRGGYTF. The CDR3 DNA sequence: TGCAGTGCCTACGACAGGGGCGGCTACACCTTC.

The chain links TRBV28 to TRBJ1-5; 9 bases line up with TRBD1. The V gene end was trimmed by 5 bases and the J gene end by 2 bases; junction bases not matched to a gene: 7. From germline, CDR1 is MDHEN and CDR2 SYDVKM. CDR3 length: 16 residues. The CDR3: CASSAYRGLGNQPQHF. CDR3 bases: TGTGCCAGCAGTGCGTACAGGGGGCTGGGCAATCAGCCCCAGCATTTT. Complete variable domain (other parts from reference TRBV28 and TRBJ1-5): DVKVTQSSRYLVKRTGEKVFLECVQDMDHENMFWYRQDPGLGLRLIYFSYDVKMKEKGDIPEGYSVSREKKERFSLILESASTNQTSMYLCASSAYRGLGNQPQHFGDGTRLSIL.

The chain couples TRBV20-1 to TRBJ2-5; weak D call: TRBD1 (5 bases). CDR1 DFQATT and CDR2 SNEGSKA come from the germline V gene (reference sequence). CDR3 length: 14 residues. V shed 3 bases and J shed 5 bases, with 16 bases lying between them. This CDR3 reads CSASEAGRSETQYF. The CDR3 nucleotides read TGCAGTGCTAGTGAGGCAGGGCGGTCGGAGACCCAGTACTTC.

V gene TRBV6-5 combines with J gene TRBJ2-7, with D hard to call. This CDR3 comprises 11 residues. Trimming took 2 bases from V and 11 from J, leaving 10 bases between them. Germline V gene data show CDR1 as MNHEY and CDR2 as SVGAGI. The CDR3 nucleotides are TGTGCCAGCAGTTACGACTTGTGGGAGTACTTC. Translated: CASSYDLWEYF.

The chain employs TRBV3-1 (or the pseudogene TRBV3-2) and TRBJ2-1, with D maybe TRBD1 (5 bases). The CDR3 sequence is 13 residues long. The V end lost 2 bases, the J end lost 7 bases, and 9 bases lay between the germline ends. CDR1 is LGHDT, CDR2 YNNKEL, per germline (reference sequence). For the CDR3, the DNA is TGTGCCAGCAGCCAACAGGGTGGTAATGAGCAGTTCTTC. Protein: CASSQQGGNEQFF.

This clone was detected a few times. V gene TRBV6-1 combines with J gene TRBJ1-5; D is uncertain. The CDR3 is 14 residues long. Trimming took 2 bases from V and 1 from J, leaving 6 bases between them. CDR1 is MNHNS, CDR2 SASEGT, per germline. This CDR3 reads CASSESRSNQPQHF. CDR3 nucleotides: TGTGCCAGCAGTGAAAGTCGGAGCAATCAGCCCCAGCATTTT.

The chain uses TRBV5-1 and TRBJ2-3; 8 nucleotides line up with TRBD2. CDR1 is SGHRS, CDR2 YFSETQ, per germline. The CDR3 runs to 17 residues. Trimming removed 3 bases from V and 2 bases from J; junction bases left unmatched: 11. In DNA, the CDR3 is TGCGCCAGCAGCTCCCCCCGGGGGGGAGGGATCACAGATACGCAGTATTTT. Translated: CASSSPRGGGITDTQYF.

The chain recombines TRBV9 with TRBJ2-2; TRBD2 matches at 15 bases. V shed 3 bases and J 6 bases; nucleotides not matched to a gene: 12. Germline-derived CDR1 and CDR2 are SGDLS and YYNGEE. CDR3 length equals 19 residues. CDR3 sequence (DNA): TGTGCCAGCAGCGCCGGACTAGCGGGGGGGCCGACGTTTGCCGGGGAGCTGTTTTTT. Its translation is CASSAGLAGGPTFAGELFF.

This clone was seen a few times. The chain uses TRBV4-3 and TRBJ2-2; 15 bases agree with TRBD2. Germline CDR1 LGHNA, CDR2 YSLEER. The junction had 7 bases not matched to a gene; V was cut back by 1 base and J by 4 bases. The CDR3 totals 19 residues. CDR3 in amino acids: CASSQAGTSGGRVTGELFF. CDR3 nucleotide sequence: TGCGCCAGCAGCCAAGCCGGGACTAGCGGGGGGAGAGTCACCGGGGAGCTGTTTTTT.

This chain joins TRBV20-1 and TRBJ2-4, with TRBD1 matching over 9 bases. CDR3 length: 13 residues. The V gene's germline CDR1 is DFQATT and CDR2 SNEGSKA (reference sequence). Trimming cost V 3 bases and J 11 bases; bases outside gene matches: 8. The CDR3 DNA reads as TGCAGTGCTAGTCCCCGACAGGGGGAAGTTCAGTACTTC. Translation gives CSASPRQGEVQYF.

The rearrangement joins TRBV9 to TRBJ1-5, with D maybe TRBD1 (6 bases). The germline V gene encodes CDR1 SGDLS and CDR2 YYNGEE. This CDR3 comprises 15 residues. Deletions cut 4 bases from V and 1 base from J, with 12 bases between. CDR3 amino acids: CASSPGEISNQPQHF. CDR3 nucleotide sequence: TGTGCCAGCAGCCCAGGGGAGATAAGCAATCAGCCCCAGCATTTT.

This clone was counted once. V is TRBV28 and J is TRBJ1-5; no firm D call. Looked up from germline, CDR1 is MDHEN and CDR2 is SYDVKM. This CDR3 has 12 residues. V was cut by 8 bases and J by 4 bases, with 9 bases left in between. CDR3 nucleotides: TGTGCCAGCCACTCCGGTAATCAGCCCCAGCATTTT. The encoded protein is CASHSGNQPQHF.

The V gene is TRBV6-6, the J gene TRBJ2-3; 11 bases map to TRBD2. Germline V gene data show CDR1 as MNHNY and CDR2 as SVGAGI (reference sequence). This CDR3 is built from 14 residues. V was pared by 6 bases and J by 2 bases, with 1 base of the junction left unmatched. CDR3 in DNA: TGTGCCAGCAGGGGACTAGCGGACACAGATACGCAGTATTTT. This sequence encodes CASRGLADTDTQYF.

DNA for the CDR3: TGTGCCAGCAGCCAAACAGGGCTGGGAACTGAAGCTTTCTTT. Its protein is CASSQTGLGTEAFF. The chain couples TRBV6-6 to TRBJ1-1; possible D gene TRBD1, 6 bases. The CDR3 spans 14 residues. Trimming pared 6 bases from V and 5 bases from J, leaving 16 bases between. Looked up from germline, CDR1 is MNHNY and CDR2 is SVGAGI (reference sequence).

The genes are TRBV7-6 and TRBJ2-2; 9 bases fit TRBD1. The CDR3 length is 18 residues. After removal of 1 base from V and 2 bases from J, the junction contained 8 bases not matched to a gene. Germline lookup yields CDR1 SGHVS and CDR2 FNYEAQ. Written as DNA, the CDR3 is TGTGCCAGCAGCTTAGGGCGCGGGACAGGGCTTAACACCGGGGAGCTGTTTTTT. Translated, it gives CASSLGRGTGLNTGELFF. Variable domain in full (rest from reference TRBV7-6 and TRBJ2-2): GAGVSQSPRYKVTKRGQDVALRCDPISGHVSLYWYRQALGQGPEFLTYFNYEAQQDKSGLPNDRFSAERPEGSISTLTIQRTEQRDSAMYRCASSLGRGTGLNTGELFFGEGSRLTVL.

The chain has TRBV10-3 and TRBJ1-2, with D uncertain. This CDR3 region has 13 residues. Germline lookup yields CDR1 ENHRY and CDR2 SYGVKD. Trimming took off 5 bases at V and 2 bases at J, with 9 bases between the two ends. The CDR3 is CAISLDTNYGYTF. The CDR3 DNA is TGTGCCATCAGTCTCGACACCAACTATGGCTACACCTTC.

CDR3 in amino acids: CASSPARDSKSNEQFF. The CDR3, as DNA: TGTGCCAGCAGCCCGGCGAGGGACAGCAAGTCGAATGAGCAGTTCTTC. This chain links TRBV11-3 with TRBJ2-1; 7 positions match TRBD1. V was clipped by 5 bases and J by 7 bases; unmatched bases: 14. The CDR3 is made up of 16 amino acids. The V gene's germline CDR1 is SGHNT and CDR2 YENEEA.